The entry below describes one TCR beta chain. Its antigen is not identified. This sample was included in a study of CD4+ T cells in melanoma. Study-wide findings and caveats: Neoantigen-specific CD4+ T cells in melanoma reportedly had diverse differentiation states. A reported correlation linked neoantigen-specific CD4+ T cells to CD8+, macrophage and B cell function.

Here immunoSEQ multiplex PCR was the method, and the copy in TCRdb shows in-frame clones only, minus some. The sample has 55,000 or so clones, roughly three quarters seen once. This receptor was taken from a human donor with melanoma. The sample was tumor tissue.

CDR3 amino acids: CASSLALGLAGVGNEQFF. As DNA, the CDR3 is TGTGCCAGCAGCTTAGCGTTAGGACTAGCGGGGGTGGGCAATGAGCAGTTCTTC. The chain carries TRBV7-8 and TRBJ2-1; 13 nucleotides align to TRBD2. V lost 0 bases and J lost 6; bases outside the gene matches: 8. Germline V gene data show CDR1 as SGHVS and CDR2 as FQNEAQ. The CDR3 loop spans 18 amino acids.